This T cell receptor beta chain is drawn from a study of blood T cell repertoires in COVID-19. Study information: T cells, B-cell-depleted T cells, or PBMCs provided the cDNA or gDNA that served as material.

Assay used: immunoSEQ multiplex PCR; TCRdb lists only in-frame clones, some missing. Here the sample spans over 200,000 clones, roughly 80% being singletons. V lost 0 bases and J 13 bases, leaving 12 bases between the germline ends. Germline V gene data show CDR1 as MGHRA and CDR2 as YSYEKL. This CDR3 has 13 amino acids. Sequenced sample: peripheral blood. This TCR was recovered from a human donor in a cohort sampled during active COVID-19. The gene calls are TRBV4-1 and TRBJ1-4; D is ambiguous. The CDR3 region has the DNA TGCGCCAGCAGCCAAGATACGGGGTACAGACTGTTTTTT. Translation: CASSQDTGYRLFF.